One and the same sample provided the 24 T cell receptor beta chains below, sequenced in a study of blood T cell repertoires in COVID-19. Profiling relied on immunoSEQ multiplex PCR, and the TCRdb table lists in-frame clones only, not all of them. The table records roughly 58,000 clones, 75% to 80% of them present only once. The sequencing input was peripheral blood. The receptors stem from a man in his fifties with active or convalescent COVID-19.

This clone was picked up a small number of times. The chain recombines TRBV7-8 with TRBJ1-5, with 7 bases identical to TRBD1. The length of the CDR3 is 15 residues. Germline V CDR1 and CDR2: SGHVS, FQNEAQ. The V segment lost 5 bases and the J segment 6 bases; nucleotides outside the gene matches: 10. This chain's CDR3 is CASSPIQGIGQPQHF. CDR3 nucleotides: TGTGCCAGCAGCCCAATACAGGGGATCGGTCAGCCCCAGCATTTT. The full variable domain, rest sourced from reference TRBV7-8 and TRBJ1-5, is GAGVSQSPRYKVAKRGQDVALRCDPISGHVSLFWYQQALGQGPEFLTYFQNEAQLDKSGLPSDRFFAERPEGSVSTLKIQRTQQEDSAVYLCASSPIQGIGQPQHFGDGTRLSIL.

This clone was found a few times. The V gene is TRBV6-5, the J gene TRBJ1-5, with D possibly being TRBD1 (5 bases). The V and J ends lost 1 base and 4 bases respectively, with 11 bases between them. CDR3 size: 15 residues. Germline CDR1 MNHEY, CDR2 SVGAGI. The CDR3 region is CASSYFGGGNQPQHF. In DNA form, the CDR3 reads TGTGCCAGCAGTTACTTCGGGGGTGGGAATCAGCCCCAGCATTTT.

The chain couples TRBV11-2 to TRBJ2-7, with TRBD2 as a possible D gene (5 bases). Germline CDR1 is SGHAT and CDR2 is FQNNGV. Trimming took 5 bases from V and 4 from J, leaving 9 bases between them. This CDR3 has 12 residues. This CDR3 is CASSRDGYEQYF. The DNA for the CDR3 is TGTGCCAGCAGCCGGGATGGGTACGAGCAGTACTTC.

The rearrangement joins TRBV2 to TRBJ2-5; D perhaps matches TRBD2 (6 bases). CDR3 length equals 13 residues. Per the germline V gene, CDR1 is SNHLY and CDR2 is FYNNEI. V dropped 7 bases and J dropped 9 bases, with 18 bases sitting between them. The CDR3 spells CASTSEGLWAQYF. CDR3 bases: TGTGCCAGCACATCCGAGGGACTCTGGGCCCAGTACTTC. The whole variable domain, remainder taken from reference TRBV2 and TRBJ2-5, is EPEVTQTPSHQVTQMGQEVILRCVPISNHLYFYWYRQILGQKVEFLVSFYNNEISEKSEIFDDQFSVERPDGSNFTLKIRSTKLEDSAMYFCASTSEGLWAQYFGPGTRLLVL.

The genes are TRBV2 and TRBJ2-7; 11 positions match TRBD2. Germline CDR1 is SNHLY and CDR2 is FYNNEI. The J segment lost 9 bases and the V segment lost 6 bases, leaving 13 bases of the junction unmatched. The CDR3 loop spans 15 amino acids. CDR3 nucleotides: TGTGCCAGCAGGTCGCCGGGACTAGCGGCGGCGGGGCAGTACTTC. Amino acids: CASRSPGLAAAGQYF.

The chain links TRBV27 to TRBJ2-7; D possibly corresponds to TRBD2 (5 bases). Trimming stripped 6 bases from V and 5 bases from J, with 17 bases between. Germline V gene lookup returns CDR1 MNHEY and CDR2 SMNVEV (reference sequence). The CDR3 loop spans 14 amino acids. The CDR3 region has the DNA TGTGCCAGCAGCCCTATAGCGAAGGTGGACGAGCAGTACTTC. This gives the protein CASSPIAKVDEQYF.

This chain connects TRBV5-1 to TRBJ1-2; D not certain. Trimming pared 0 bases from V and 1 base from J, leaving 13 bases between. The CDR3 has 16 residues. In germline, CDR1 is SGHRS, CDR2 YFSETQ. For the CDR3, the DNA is TGCGCCAGCAGCTTGGGAATGAGGCCCCATAACTATGGCTACACCTTC. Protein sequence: CASSLGMRPHNYGYTF.

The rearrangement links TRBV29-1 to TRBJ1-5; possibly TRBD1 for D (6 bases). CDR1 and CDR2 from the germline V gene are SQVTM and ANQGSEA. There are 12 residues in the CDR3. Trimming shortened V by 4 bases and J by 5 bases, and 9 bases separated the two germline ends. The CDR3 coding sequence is TGCAGCGTTGGGGACACCCATCAGCCCCAGCATTTT. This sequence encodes CSVGDTHQPQHF.

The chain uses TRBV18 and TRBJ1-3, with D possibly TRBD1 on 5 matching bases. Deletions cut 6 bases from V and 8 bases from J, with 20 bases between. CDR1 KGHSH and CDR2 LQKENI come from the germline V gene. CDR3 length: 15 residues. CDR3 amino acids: CASSLGGSNPDTIYF. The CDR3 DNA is TGTGCCAGCTCCCTCGGGGGTTCCAACCCGGACACCATATATTTT.

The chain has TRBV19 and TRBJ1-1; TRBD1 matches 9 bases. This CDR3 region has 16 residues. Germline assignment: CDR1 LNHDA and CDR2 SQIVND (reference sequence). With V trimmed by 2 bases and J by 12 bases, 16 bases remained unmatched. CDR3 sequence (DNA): TGTGCCAGTAGTATATGGGCTGGACAGGGGAAGGGGTTCTCTTTCTTT. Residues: CASSIWAGQGKGFSFF.

The CDR3 coding sequence is TGTGCCTGGAGTGGAGGTTACGAGGCCTACGAGCAGTACTTC. Protein sequence: CAWSGGYEAYEQYF. This chain uses TRBV30 with TRBJ2-7, with D hard to call. The germline gives CDR1 GTSNPN, CDR2 SVGIG (reference sequence). The CDR3 runs 14 residues. Trimming shortened V by 1 base and J by 2 bases, and 12 bases separated the two germline ends. Looking up the rest from reference TRBV30 and TRBJ2-7 gives the full variable domain: SQTIHQWPATLVQPVGSPLSLECTVEGTSNPNLYWYRQAAGRGLQLLFYSVGIGQISSEVPQNLSASRPQDRQFILSSKKLLLSDSGFYLCAWSGGYEAYEQYFGPGTRLTVT.

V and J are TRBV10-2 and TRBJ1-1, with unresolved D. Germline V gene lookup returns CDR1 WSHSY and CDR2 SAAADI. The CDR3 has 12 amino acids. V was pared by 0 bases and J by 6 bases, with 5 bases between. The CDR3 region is CASSESFSEAFF. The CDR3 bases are TGCGCCAGCAGTGAGTCGTTCTCTGAAGCTTTCTTT.

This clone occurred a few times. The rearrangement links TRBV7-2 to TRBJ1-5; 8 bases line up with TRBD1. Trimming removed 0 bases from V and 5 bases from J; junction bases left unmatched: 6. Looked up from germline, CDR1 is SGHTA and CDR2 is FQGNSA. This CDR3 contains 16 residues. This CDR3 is CASSLAIDRGHQPQHF. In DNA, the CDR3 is TGTGCCAGCAGCTTAGCGATTGACAGGGGTCATCAGCCCCAGCATTTT.

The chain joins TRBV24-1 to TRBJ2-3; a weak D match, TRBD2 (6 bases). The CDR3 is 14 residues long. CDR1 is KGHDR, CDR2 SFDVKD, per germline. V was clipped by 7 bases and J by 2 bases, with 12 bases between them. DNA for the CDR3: TGTGCCACCAGGGGGGGTCTGGCCACAGATACGCAGTATTTT. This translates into CATRGGLATDTQYF.

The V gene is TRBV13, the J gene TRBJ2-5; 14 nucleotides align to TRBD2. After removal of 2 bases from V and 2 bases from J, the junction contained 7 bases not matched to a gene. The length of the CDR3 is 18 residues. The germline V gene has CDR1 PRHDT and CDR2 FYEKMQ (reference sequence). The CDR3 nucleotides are TGTGCCAGCAGCTTATTCGCCGGGACTAGCGGGGGTCAAGAGACCCAGTACTTC. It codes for CASSLFAGTSGGQETQYF.

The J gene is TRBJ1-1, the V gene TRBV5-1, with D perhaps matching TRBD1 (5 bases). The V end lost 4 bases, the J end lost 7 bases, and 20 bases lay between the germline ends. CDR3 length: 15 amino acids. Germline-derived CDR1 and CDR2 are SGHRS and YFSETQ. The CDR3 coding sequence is TGCGCCAGCAGCCCCCGCGGGGGGACGTCCTATGAAGCTTTCTTT. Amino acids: CASSPRGGTSYEAFF.

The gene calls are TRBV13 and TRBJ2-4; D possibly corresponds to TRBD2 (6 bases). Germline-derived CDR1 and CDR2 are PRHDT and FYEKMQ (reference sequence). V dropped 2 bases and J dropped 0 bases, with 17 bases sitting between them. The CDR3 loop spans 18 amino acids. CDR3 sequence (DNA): TGTGCCAGCAGCTTAAGGGTCGGGGGAGCCCTAGCCAAAAACATTCAGTACTTC. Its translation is CASSLRVGGALAKNIQYF.

CDR3 protein: CASRTSGGTNTGELFF. CDR3 in DNA: TGTGCCAGCAGAACTAGCGGGGGGACGAACACCGGGGAGCTGTTTTTT. The chain combines TRBV6-4 with TRBJ2-2; TRBD2 agrees at 12 bases. Germline trimming cut 6 bases from V and 0 bases from J; bases unmatched to any gene: 2. CDR1 and CDR2 (germline): MRHNA, SNTAGT. This CDR3 has 16 amino acids.

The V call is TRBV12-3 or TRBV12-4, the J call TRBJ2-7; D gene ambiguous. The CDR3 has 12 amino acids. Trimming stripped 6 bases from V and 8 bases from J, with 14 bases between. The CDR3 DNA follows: TGTGCCAGCAGCTTGGCTCGGGTCAAGCAGTACTTC. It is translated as CASSLARVKQYF.

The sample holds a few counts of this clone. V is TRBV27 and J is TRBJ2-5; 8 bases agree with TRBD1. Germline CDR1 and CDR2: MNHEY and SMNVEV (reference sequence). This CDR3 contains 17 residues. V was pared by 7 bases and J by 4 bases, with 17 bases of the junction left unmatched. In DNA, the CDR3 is TGTGCCAGCAAAATCCGTTCAGGGCAGGGGGCTCGAGAGACCCAGTACTTC. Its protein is CASKIRSGQGARETQYF.

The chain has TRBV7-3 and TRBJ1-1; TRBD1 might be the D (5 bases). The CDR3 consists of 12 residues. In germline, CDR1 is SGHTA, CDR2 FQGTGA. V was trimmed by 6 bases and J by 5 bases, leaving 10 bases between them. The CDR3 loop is CASSQGGTEAFF. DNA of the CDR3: TGTGCCAGCAGTCAGGGAGGGACTGAAGCTTTCTTT.

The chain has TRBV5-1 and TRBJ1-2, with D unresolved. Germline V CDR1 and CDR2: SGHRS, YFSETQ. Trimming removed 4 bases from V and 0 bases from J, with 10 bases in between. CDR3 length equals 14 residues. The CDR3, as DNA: TGCGCCAGCAGCCCCTCCGGGACTAACTATGGCTACACCTTC. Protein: CASSPSGTNYGYTF.

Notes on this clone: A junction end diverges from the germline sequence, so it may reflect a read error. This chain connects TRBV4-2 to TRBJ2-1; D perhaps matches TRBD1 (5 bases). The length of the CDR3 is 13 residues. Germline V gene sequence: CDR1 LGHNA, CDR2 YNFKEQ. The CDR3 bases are TGTGCCAGCAGTCGACAGTCCTCCAATGAGCAGTTCTTC. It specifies CASSRQSSNEQFF.

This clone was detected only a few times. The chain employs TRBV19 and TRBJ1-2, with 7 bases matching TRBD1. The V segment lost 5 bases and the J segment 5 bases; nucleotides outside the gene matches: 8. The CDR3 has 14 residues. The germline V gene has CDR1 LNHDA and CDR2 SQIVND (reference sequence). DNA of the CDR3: TGTGCCAGTAGTTCCACAGGGGACACATATGGCTACACCTTC. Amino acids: CASSSTGDTYGYTF.